Listed below are T cell receptor beta chains from one sample, sequenced in a study of beta chain features in type 1 diabetes. Sequenced by immunoSEQ multiplex PCR; TCRdb stores in-frame clones only, minus some. The profile covers 400,000 to 600,000 clones, with about 29% appearing a single time and about 0.065% taken by the ten largest. The sequencing sample was made of naive CD4+ T cells from blood. The receptors come from a man aged 18 to 30 in good health. Both conserved end residues are part of each CDR3. D genes are given only for firm matches. Not every row has a clone size; where given, it reads once, few, many or a size class.

V,size,J,D,CDR3,DNA
TRBV6-1,-,TRBJ2-7,-,CASSGTVSYEQYF,TGTGCCAGCAGTGGTACCGTCTCCTACGAGCAGTACTTC
TRBV21-1,few,TRBJ2-7,-,CASSKNPTGATYEQYF,TGTGCCAGCAGCAAAAACCCGACAGGCGCTACCTACGAGCAGTACTTC
TRBV5-1,few,TRBJ2-1,TRBD2,CASSLASGTYNEQFF,TGCGCCAGCAGCTTGGCTAGCGGGACCTACAATGAGCAGTTCTTC
TRBV29-1,-,TRBJ1-1,-,CSVDPGRRLNTEAFF,TGCAGCGTTGACCCGGGACGGCGTTTGAACACTGAAGCTTTCTTT
TRBV5-1,few,TRBJ2-1,-,CASSQEGHNEQFF,TGCGCCAGCAGCCAGGAGGGGCACAATGAGCAGTTCTTC
TRBV2,few,TRBJ1-1,TRBD1,CASREDRLNTEAFF,TGTGCCAGCAGGGAGGACAGGTTGAACACTGAAGCTTTCTTT
TRBV30,few,TRBJ2-7,TRBD2,CAWTGGRSHEQYF,TGTGCCTGGACCGGCGGGAGGTCTCACGAGCAGTACTTC
TRBV9,-,TRBJ2-3,-,CASSVDQGGTQYF,TGTGCCAGCAGCGTAGATCAGGGAGGAACGCAGTATTTT
TRBV27,-,TRBJ2-6,-,CASSRVIGGANVLTF,TGTGCCAGCAGTAGAGTGATCGGTGGGGCCAACGTCCTGACTTTC
TRBV10-3,few,TRBJ2-7,-,CAISSNQDGSYEQYF,TGTGCCATCAGTTCTAATCAGGACGGCTCCTACGAGCAGTACTTC
TRBV18,-,TRBJ1-3,-,CASSPRTVSGNTIYF,TGTGCCAGCTCACCAAGAACGGTCTCTGGAAACACCATATATTTT
TRBV5-1,-,TRBJ2-6,-,CASSLRTSGANVLTF,TGCGCCAGCAGCTTAAGGACTTCTGGGGCCAACGTCCTGACTTTC
TRBV6-1,few,TRBJ1-1,-,CASSERDTEAFF,TGTGCCAGCAGTGAAAGGGACACTGAAGCTTTCTTT
TRBV6-1,-,TRBJ2-6,-,CASSEVRPSGANVLTF,TGTGCCAGCAGTGAGGTTCGGCCCTCTGGGGCCAACGTCCTGACTTTC
TRBV25-1,-,TRBJ2-3,TRBD2,CASSGSSSGMDTQYF,TGTGCCAGCAGTGGTAGTTCAAGCGGGATGGATACGCAGTATTTT
TRBV10-3,-,TRBJ2-7,TRBD1,CAISGDRENEQYF,TGTGCCATCAGTGGGGACAGGGAGAACGAGCAGTACTTC
TRBV5-1,few,TRBJ2-7,-,CASSRDRSSYEQYF,TGCGCCAGCAGTCGGGACCGGAGCTCCTACGAGCAGTACTTC
TRBV7-2,-,TRBJ2-5,-,CASSPTGVKTQYF,TGTGCCAGCAGCCCAACGGGGGTGAAGACCCAGTACTTC
TRBV29-1,few,TRBJ1-1,-,CSVGGERNTEAFF,TGCAGCGTTGGCGGGGAGAGGAACACTGAAGCTTTCTTT
TRBV25-1,few,TRBJ2-1,TRBD2,CASRSSGRDGEQFF,TGTGCCAGCAGATCTAGCGGGAGGGACGGTGAGCAGTTCTTC
TRBV9,-,TRBJ2-6,TRBD1,CASSRTGVGANVLTF,TGTGCCAGCAGCCGGACAGGGGTCGGGGCCAACGTCCTGACTTTC
TRBV5-4,-,TRBJ2-1,-,CASSLNAGNEQFF,TGTGCCAGCAGCTTGAACGCTGGGAATGAGCAGTTCTTC
TRBV29-1,few,TRBJ1-1,-,CSVARGEAFF,TGCAGCGTTGCGAGGGGTGAAGCTTTCTTT
TRBV5-4,-,TRBJ2-7,TRBD1,CASGRPGGYEQYF,TGTGCCAGCGGGCGCCCAGGGGGCTACGAGCAGTACTTC
TRBV28,-,TRBJ2-7,TRBD1,CASSPTPGQGYEQYF,TGTGCCAGCAGCCCAACCCCGGGACAGGGGTACGAGCAGTACTTC
TRBV5-1,once,TRBJ2-3,TRBD2,CASGPSGTSTDTQYF,TGCGCCAGCGGACCTAGCGGAACTAGCACAGATACGCAGTATTTT
TRBV4-1,-,TRBJ2-1,-,CASSQDRANNEQFF,TGCGCCAGCAGCCAAGATAGAGCTAACAATGAGCAGTTCTTC
TRBV29-1,few,TRBJ2-1,-,CSVEGDGPRQFF,TGCAGCGTTGAAGGAGACGGGCCACGGCAGTTCTTC
TRBV2,-,TRBJ2-7,-,CASMEPYEQYF,TGTGCCAGCATGGAGCCCTACGAGCAGTACTTC
TRBV29-1,-,TRBJ2-3,-,CSVEDTGGSTDTQYF,TGCAGCGTTGAAGATACGGGCGGAAGCACAGATACGCAGTATTTT
TRBV28,few,TRBJ2-5,-,CASSLLDINASQYF,TGTGCCAGCAGTTTATTGGATATAAATGCGTCCCAGTACTTC
TRBV7-2,-,TRBJ2-1,TRBD2,CASTATSATYNEQFF,TGTGCCAGCACCGCGACTAGCGCGACGTACAATGAGCAGTTCTTC
TRBV9,few,TRBJ2-3,-,CASSVLSGMTDTQYF,TGTGCCAGCAGCGTATTATCGGGTATGACAGATACGCAGTATTTT
TRBV25-1,few,TRBJ2-7,TRBD2,CASSEVVSGRVYEQYF,TGTGCCAGCAGTGAAGTGGTTAGCGGGAGGGTCTACGAGCAGTACTTC
TRBV7-3,-,TRBJ2-3,-,CASSSGTSTDTQYF,TGTGCCAGCAGCTCTGGGACTAGCACAGATACGCAGTATTTT
TRBV7-9,-,TRBJ1-4,-,CASRSTGTQLFF,TGTGCCAGCAGGAGCACCGGGACCCAACTGTTTTTT
TRBV9,-,TRBJ2-1,TRBD2,CASSGAGLSYNEQFF,TGTGCCAGCAGCGGGGCGGGACTATCCTACAATGAGCAGTTCTTC
TRBV6-1,-,TRBJ2-7,-,CASREGHAGAYEQYF,TGTGCCAGCAGGGAGGGACATGCAGGCGCCTACGAGCAGTACTTC
TRBV27,few,TRBJ1-1,-,CASSLRGHLNTEAFF,TGTGCCAGCAGTTTACGTGGACACCTGAACACTGAAGCTTTCTTT
TRBV9,-,TRBJ2-3,TRBD1,CASSTQQGGTDTQYF,TGTGCCAGCAGCACCCAACAGGGGGGAACAGATACGCAGTATTTT
TRBV11-2,-,TRBJ2-3,TRBD1,CASSLQGEDTQYF,TGTGCCAGCAGCCTACAGGGGGAAGATACGCAGTATTTT
TRBV10-3,-,TRBJ1-2,-,CAISEGFRNYGYTF,TGTGCCATCAGTGAGGGATTCCGTAACTATGGCTACACCTTC
TRBV27,-,TRBJ2-5,TRBD2,CASSLRGSAETQYF,TGTGCCAGCAGTTTACGCGGGAGCGCTGAGACCCAGTACTTC
TRBV5-4,few,TRBJ2-5,TRBD1,CASSRQGTTQYF,TGTGCCAGCAGCAGACAGGGAACGACCCAGTACTTC
TRBV29-1,-,TRBJ2-7,-,CSVVPPGFVHEQYF,TGCAGCGTTGTACCTCCGGGTTTCGTTCACGAGCAGTACTTC
TRBV10-3,few,TRBJ2-7,-,CAISDRSYEQYF,TGTGCCATCTCAGACAGGTCCTACGAGCAGTACTTC
TRBV27,few,TRBJ2-5,-,CASSFPQGPTSETQYF,TGTGCCAGCAGTTTCCCGCAGGGTCCCACCTCGGAGACCCAGTACTTC
TRBV9,-,TRBJ1-2,-,CASSVEGRTNGYTF,TGTGCCAGCAGCGTAGAGGGCAGGACAAATGGCTACACCTTC
TRBV18,few,TRBJ2-1,TRBD2,CASSPPRLAGPAGNEQFF,TGTGCCAGCTCACCGCCCCGACTAGCGGGACCAGCCGGCAATGAGCAGTTCTTC
TRBV9,few,TRBJ2-7,-,CASSPRLGAQAYEQYF,TGTGCCAGCAGCCCGAGGCTGGGGGCGCAAGCCTACGAGCAGTACTTC
TRBV9,few,TRBJ2-1,TRBD2,CASSSGSQVEQFF,TGTGCCAGCTCTAGCGGGAGTCAGGTTGAGCAGTTCTTC
TRBV9,-,TRBJ1-5,-,CASSPGGANQPQHF,TGTGCCAGCAGCCCCGGGGGGGCGAATCAGCCCCAGCATTTT
TRBV29-1,few,TRBJ2-3,TRBD2,CSGGLAGTDTQYF,TGCAGCGGGGGACTAGCTGGCACAGATACGCAGTATTTT
TRBV30,few,TRBJ2-7,-,CAWNTRLGGNEQYF,TGTGCCTGGAATACCCGGTTAGGGGGGAACGAGCAGTACTTC